The 10 T cell receptor beta chains in this list originate from one sample, sequenced in a study of T-cell memory formation after mild COVID-19. TCRdb called the 5' RACE reads again in MiXCR, with one record for every CDR3 protein. The table records 430,000 or so distinct CDR3 sequences, roughly 25% of them present only once. Sequencing input: PBMCs or a T cell subset sorted from them (not recorded which). Source of these receptors: an adult woman who had mild COVID-19 (a few samples of this study predate the infection). Cell type and time point are not known.

This clonotype was seen a few times. The V call is TRBV7-9, the J call TRBJ1-1, with D possibly matching TRBD1 (5 bases). This CDR3 is 13 amino acids long. V lost 5 bases, J lost 12 bases, and 19 bases lay in between. From germline, CDR1 is SEHNR and CDR2 FQNEAQ (reference sequence). CDR3 in DNA: TGTGCCAGCAGCCACCGGGACCCAGTGAAGACTTTCTTT. Protein product: CASSHRDPVKTFF.

The V call is TRBV9, the J call TRBJ1-2; the match to TRBD1 covers 7 bases. V gave up 4 bases and J gave up 4 bases; unmatched junction bases: 7. Germline CDR1 is SGDLS and CDR2 is YYNGEE. The length of the CDR3 is 14 residues. The CDR3 sequence: CASSPRGGSYGYTF. In nucleotides, the CDR3 is TGTGCCAGCAGCCCCAGGGGGGGGTCCTATGGCTACACCTTC.

The chain carries TRBV7-9 and TRBJ1-5, with 8 bases aligning to TRBD1. CDR1 and CDR2 from the germline V gene are SEHNR and FQNEAQ (reference sequence). Trimming cost V 5 bases and J 3 bases; bases outside gene matches: 6. The CDR3 is made up of 15 amino acids. CDR3 coding DNA: TGTGCCAGCAGCCCTCAGGGGGCGAACAATCAGCCCCAGCATTTT. Translated: CASSPQGANNQPQHF.

There are a few counts of this clonotype. The rearrangement uses TRBV3-1 and TRBJ2-1, with a possible D match to TRBD2 (5 bases). Germline lookup yields CDR1 LGHDT and CDR2 YNNKEL (reference sequence). CDR3 length equals 16 residues. Trimming took off 1 base at V and 4 bases at J, with 14 bases between the two ends. The CDR3 sequence is CASSQGILEPYNEQFF. The CDR3 DNA reads as TGTGCCAGCAGCCAAGGTATACTAGAGCCTTACAATGAGCAGTTCTTC.

This chain uses TRBV5-1 with TRBJ1-2; D may be TRBD1 (6 bases). Germline-derived CDR1 and CDR2 are SGHRS and YFSETQ. V lost 3 bases and J 8 bases, leaving 14 bases between the germline ends. The CDR3 is 13 amino acids. The CDR3 sequence: CASSYAQGSGYTF. DNA of the CDR3: TGCGCCAGCAGCTACGCCCAGGGGAGCGGCTACACCTTC. The full variable domain, rest sourced from reference TRBV5-1 and TRBJ1-2, is KAGVTQTPRYLIKTRGQQVTLSCSPISGHRSVSWYQQTPGQGLQFLFEYFSETQRNKGNFPGRFSGRQFSNSRSEMNVSTLELGDSALYLCASSYAQGSGYTFGSGTRLTVV.

This clonotype appeared a few times. The chain couples TRBV6-6 to TRBJ2-2, with TRBD2 identical over 8 bases. The CDR3 is 15 residues long. CDR1 is MNHNY, CDR2 SVGAGI, per germline (reference sequence). The V and J ends lost 3 bases and 6 bases, in that order; junction bases with no gene match: 6. The CDR3 coding sequence is TGTGCCAGCAGTTATCACTCGCGGGAGGCCGGGGAGCTGTTTTTT. Protein product: CASSYHSREAGELFF.

This clonotype showed up just a few times. This chain links TRBV18 with TRBJ2-3, with 9 bases fitting TRBD2. V was clipped by 3 bases and J by 1 base; unmatched bases: 2. From germline, CDR1 is KGHSH and CDR2 LQKENI. The CDR3 sequence is 15 residues long. This CDR3 reads CASSPVAGGTDTQYF. The CDR3 nucleotides read TGTGCCAGCTCACCGGTAGCGGGAGGCACAGATACGCAGTATTTT.

This chain uses TRBV29-1 with TRBJ2-1; D not resolved. The CDR3 is 18 residues long. V was shortened by 5 bases and J by 8 bases, with 31 bases between the two germline ends. Germline lookup yields CDR1 SQVTM and CDR2 ANQGSEA. CDR3 amino acids: CSVSGEPSGRASVDEQFF. In DNA, the CDR3 is TGCAGCGTTTCCGGAGAACCGTCAGGTCGGGCGTCTGTCGATGAGCAGTTCTTC.

This clonotype was seen a few times. The CDR3 nucleotides read TGCGCCAGCAGCTTGGCCCGAGGCGTCAGGGCTGGGGAGCAGTACTTC. The encoded protein is CASSLARGVRAGEQYF. The chain links TRBV5-1 to TRBJ2-7; D is possibly TRBD1 (5 bases). V lost 0 bases, J lost 7 bases, and 20 bases lay in between. CDR3 length: 16 residues. Germline V gene sequence: CDR1 SGHRS, CDR2 YFSETQ.

CDR3 loop: CASSFGHTNYNEQFF. Written as DNA, the CDR3 is TGTGCCAGCAGCTTCGGACACACGAACTACAATGAGCAGTTCTTC. V usage is TRBV11-3 and J usage is TRBJ2-1; tentatively, D is TRBD1 (5 bases). The germline V gene has CDR1 SGHNT and CDR2 YENEEA. Trimming took off 3 bases at V and 3 bases at J, with 12 bases between the two ends. The CDR3 covers 15 residues.